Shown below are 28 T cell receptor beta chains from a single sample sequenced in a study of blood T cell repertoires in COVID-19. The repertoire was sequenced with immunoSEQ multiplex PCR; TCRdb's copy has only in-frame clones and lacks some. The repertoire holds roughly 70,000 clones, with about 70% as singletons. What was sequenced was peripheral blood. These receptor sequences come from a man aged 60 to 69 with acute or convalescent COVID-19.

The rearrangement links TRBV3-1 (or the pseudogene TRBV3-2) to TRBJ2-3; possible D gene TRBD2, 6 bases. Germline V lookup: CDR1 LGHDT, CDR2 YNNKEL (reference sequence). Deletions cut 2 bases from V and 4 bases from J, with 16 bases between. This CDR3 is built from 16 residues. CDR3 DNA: TGTGCCAGCAGCCAAATACTTGGGGACTGGGCAGATACGCAGTATTTT. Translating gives CASSQILGDWADTQYF.

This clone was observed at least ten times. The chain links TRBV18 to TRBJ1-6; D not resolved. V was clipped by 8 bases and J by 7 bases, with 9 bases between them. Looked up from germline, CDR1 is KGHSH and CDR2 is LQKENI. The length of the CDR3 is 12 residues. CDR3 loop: CASRRENSPLHF. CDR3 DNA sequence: TGTGCCAGCAGAAGGGAGAATTCACCCCTCCACTTT. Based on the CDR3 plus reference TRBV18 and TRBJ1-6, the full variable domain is NAGVMQNPRHLVRRRGQEARLRCSPMKGHSHVYWYRQLPEEGLKFMVYLQKENIIDESGMPKERFSAEFPKEGPSILRIQQVVRGDSAAYFCASRRENSPLHFGNGTRLTVT.

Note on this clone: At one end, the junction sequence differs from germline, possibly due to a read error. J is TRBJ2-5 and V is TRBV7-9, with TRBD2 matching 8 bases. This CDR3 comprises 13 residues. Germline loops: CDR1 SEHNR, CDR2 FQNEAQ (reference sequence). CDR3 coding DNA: TGTGCCAGCAGCTTACCAGGATCCGGGAGGGCCGACTTC. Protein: CASSLPGSGRADF.

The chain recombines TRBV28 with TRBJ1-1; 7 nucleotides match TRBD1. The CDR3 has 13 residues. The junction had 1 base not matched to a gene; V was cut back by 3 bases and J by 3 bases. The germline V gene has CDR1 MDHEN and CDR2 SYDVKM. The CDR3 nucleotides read TGTGCCAGCAGTTTCACAGGGGACACTGAAGCTTTCTTT. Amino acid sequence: CASSFTGDTEAFF.

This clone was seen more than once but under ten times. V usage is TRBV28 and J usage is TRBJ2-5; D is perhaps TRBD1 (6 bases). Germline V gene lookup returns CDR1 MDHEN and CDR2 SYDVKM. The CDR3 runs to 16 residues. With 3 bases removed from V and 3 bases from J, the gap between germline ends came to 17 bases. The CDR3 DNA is TGTGCCAGCAGTTTCATTACTACAGGGACGGAAGAGACCCAGTACTTC. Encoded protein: CASSFITTGTEETQYF.

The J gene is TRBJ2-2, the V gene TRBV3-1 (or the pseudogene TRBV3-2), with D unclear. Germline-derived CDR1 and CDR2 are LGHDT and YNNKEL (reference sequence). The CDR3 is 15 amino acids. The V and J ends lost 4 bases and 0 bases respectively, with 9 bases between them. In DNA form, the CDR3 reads TGTGCCAGCAGCCTAAGACACACGAACACCGGGGAGCTGTTTTTT. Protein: CASSLRHTNTGELFF.

CDR3 sequence (DNA): TGTGCCAGCAGCTTGGGGGGGGACTATGGCTACACCTTC. Protein sequence: CASSLGGDYGYTF. V usage is TRBV11-2 and J usage is TRBJ1-2, with D possibly matching TRBD1 (5 bases). CDR1 is SGHAT, CDR2 FQNNGV, per germline. The CDR3 extends over 13 amino acids. The V end was cut by 3 bases, the J end by 3 bases, with 8 bases between. Looking up the rest from reference TRBV11-2 and TRBJ1-2 gives the full variable domain: EAGVAQSPRYKIIEKRQSVAFWCNPISGHATLYWYQQILGQGPKLLIQFQNNGVVDDSQLPKDRFSAERLKGVDSTLKIQPAKLEDSAVYLCASSLGGDYGYTFGSGTRLTVV.

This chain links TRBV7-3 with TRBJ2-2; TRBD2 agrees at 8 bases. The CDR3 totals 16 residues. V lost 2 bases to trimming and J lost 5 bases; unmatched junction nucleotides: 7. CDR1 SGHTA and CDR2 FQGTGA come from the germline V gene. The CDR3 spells CASSLEDAGGTGELFF. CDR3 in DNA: TGTGCCAGCAGCTTAGAGGATGCGGGGGGTACCGGGGAGCTGTTTTTT.

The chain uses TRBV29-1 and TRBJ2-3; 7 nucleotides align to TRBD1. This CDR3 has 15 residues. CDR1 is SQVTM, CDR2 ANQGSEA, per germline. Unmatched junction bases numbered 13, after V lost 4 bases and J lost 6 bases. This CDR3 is CSVGGKQGVMDTQYF. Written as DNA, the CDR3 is TGCAGCGTTGGGGGGAAGCAGGGGGTCATGGATACGCAGTATTTT.

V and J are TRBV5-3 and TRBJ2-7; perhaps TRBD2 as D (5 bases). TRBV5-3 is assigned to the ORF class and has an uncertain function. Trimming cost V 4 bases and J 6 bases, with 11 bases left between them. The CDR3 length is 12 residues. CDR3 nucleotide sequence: TGTGCCAGAAGCCGGGGTCCCCCCGAGCAGTACTTC. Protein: CARSRGPPEQYF.

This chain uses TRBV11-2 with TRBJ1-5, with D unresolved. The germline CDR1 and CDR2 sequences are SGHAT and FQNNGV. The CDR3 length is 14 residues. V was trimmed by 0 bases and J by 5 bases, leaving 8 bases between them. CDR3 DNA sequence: TGTGCCAGCAGCTTAGATCTACGTGATCAGCCCCAGCATTTT. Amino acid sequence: CASSLDLRDQPQHF.

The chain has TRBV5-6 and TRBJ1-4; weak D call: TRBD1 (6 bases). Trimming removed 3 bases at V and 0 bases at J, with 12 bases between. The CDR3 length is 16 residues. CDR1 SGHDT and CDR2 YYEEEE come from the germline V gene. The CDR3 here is CASSSQGKATNEKLFF. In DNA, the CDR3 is TGTGCCAGCAGCTCCCAGGGGAAAGCAACTAATGAAAAACTGTTTTTT.

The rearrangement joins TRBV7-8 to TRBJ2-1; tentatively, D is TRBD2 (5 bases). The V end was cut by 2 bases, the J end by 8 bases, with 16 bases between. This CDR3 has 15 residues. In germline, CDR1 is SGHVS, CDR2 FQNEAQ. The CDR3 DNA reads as TGTGCCAGCAGCTTACTTTTAAGAGGGTTGGATGAGCAGTTCTTC. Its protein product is CASSLLLRGLDEQFF.

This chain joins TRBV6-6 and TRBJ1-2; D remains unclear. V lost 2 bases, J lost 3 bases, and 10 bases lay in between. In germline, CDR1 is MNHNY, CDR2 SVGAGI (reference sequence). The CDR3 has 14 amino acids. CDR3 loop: CASSYQQIDYGYTF. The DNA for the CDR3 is TGTGCCAGCAGTTACCAACAAATCGACTATGGCTACACCTTC.

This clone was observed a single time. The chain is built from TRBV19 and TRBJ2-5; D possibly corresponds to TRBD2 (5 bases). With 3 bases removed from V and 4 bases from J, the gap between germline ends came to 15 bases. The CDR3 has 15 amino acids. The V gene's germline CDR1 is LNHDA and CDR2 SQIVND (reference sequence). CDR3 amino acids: CASSIAVEGIETQYF. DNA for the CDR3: TGTGCCAGTAGTATTGCGGTAGAGGGTATAGAGACCCAGTACTTC. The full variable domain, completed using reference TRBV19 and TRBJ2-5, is DGGITQSPKYLFRKEGQNVTLSCEQNLNHDAMYWYRQDPGQGLRLIYYSQIVNDFQKGDIAEGYSVSREKKESFPLTVTSAQKNPTAFYLCASSIAVEGIETQYFGPGTRLLVL.

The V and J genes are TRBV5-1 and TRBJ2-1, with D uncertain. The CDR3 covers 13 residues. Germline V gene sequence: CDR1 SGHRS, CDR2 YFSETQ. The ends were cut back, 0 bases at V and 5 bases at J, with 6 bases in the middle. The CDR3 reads CASSLGQDNEQFF. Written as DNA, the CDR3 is TGCGCCAGCAGCTTGGGGCAGGACAATGAGCAGTTCTTC. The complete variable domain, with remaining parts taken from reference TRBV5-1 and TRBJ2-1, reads KAGVTQTPRYLIKTRGQQVTLSCSPISGHRSVSWYQQTPGQGLQFLFEYFSETQRNKGNFPGRFSGRQFSNSRSEMNVSTLELGDSALYLCASSLGQDNEQFFGPGTRLTVL.

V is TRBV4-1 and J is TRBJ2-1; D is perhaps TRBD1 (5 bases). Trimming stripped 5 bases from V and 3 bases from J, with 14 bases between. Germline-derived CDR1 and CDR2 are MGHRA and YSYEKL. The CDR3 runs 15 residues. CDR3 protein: CASSFDRDNYNEQFF. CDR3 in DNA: TGCGCCAGCAGCTTTGACAGAGACAACTACAATGAGCAGTTCTTC.

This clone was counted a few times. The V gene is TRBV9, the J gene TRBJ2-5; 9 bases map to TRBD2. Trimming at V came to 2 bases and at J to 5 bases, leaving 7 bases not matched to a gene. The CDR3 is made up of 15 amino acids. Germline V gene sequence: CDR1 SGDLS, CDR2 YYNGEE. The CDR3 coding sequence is TGTGCCAGCAGCGTTGCGGGGGGGCGGGAGGAGACCCAGTACTTC. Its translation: CASSVAGGREETQYF.

As DNA, the CDR3 is TGCAGTGCTAGTGGAGTGCGGGGGTATACACTGAATGCTTTCTTT. Encoded protein: CSASGVRGYTLNAFF. The chain recombines TRBV20-1 with TRBJ1-1, with D possibly being TRBD1 (5 bases). V was trimmed by 3 bases and J by 11 bases, leaving 25 bases between them. The CDR3 length is 15 residues. Per germline, CDR1 DFQATT and CDR2 SNEGSKA (reference sequence).

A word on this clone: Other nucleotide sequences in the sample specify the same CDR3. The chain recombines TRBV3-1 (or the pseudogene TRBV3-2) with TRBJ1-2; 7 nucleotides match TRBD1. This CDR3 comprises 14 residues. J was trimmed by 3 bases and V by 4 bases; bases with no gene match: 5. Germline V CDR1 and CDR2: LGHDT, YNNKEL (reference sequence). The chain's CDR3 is CASSPRTGYYGYTF. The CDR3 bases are TGTGCCAGCAGCCCTAGGACAGGATACTATGGCTACACCTTC.

The CDR3 reads CASSVGQGGNTIYF. In DNA, the CDR3 is TGTGCCAGCTCGGTCGGACAGGGGGGAAACACCATATATTTT. J is TRBJ1-3 and V is TRBV18; 9 bases agree with TRBD1. V lost 6 bases, J lost 4 bases, and 4 bases stayed unmatched. This CDR3 contains 14 residues. Germline V gene data show CDR1 as KGHSH and CDR2 as LQKENI.

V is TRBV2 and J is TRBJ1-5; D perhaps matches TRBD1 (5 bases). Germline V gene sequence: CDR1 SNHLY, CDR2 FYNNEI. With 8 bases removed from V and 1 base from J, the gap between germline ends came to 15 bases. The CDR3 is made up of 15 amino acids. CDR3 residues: CASLEGMGSNQPQHF. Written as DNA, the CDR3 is TGTGCCAGCCTGGAGGGGATGGGGAGCAATCAGCCCCAGCATTTT. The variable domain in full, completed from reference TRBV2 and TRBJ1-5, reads EPEVTQTPSHQVTQMGQEVILRCVPISNHLYFYWYRQILGQKVEFLVSFYNNEISEKSEIFDDQFSVERPDGSNFTLKIRSTKLEDSAMYFCASLEGMGSNQPQHFGDGTRLSIL.

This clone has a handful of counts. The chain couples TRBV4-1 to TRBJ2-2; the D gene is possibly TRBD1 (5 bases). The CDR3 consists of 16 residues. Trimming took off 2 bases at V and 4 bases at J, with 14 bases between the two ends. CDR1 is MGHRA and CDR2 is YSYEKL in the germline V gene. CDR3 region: CASSQLDIVATGELFF. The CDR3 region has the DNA TGCGCCAGCAGCCAATTGGACATTGTGGCCACCGGGGAGCTGTTTTTT.

This CDR3 reads CASSLLAGGPGEQFF. The CDR3 bases are TGTGCCAGCAGTTTATTAGCGGGAGGGCCTGGAGAGCAGTTCTTC. V usage is TRBV28 and J usage is TRBJ2-1; 11 nucleotides line up with TRBD2. The germline gives CDR1 MDHEN, CDR2 SYDVKM. V was clipped by 1 base and J by 10 bases; unmatched bases: 6. The CDR3 is 15 residues long.

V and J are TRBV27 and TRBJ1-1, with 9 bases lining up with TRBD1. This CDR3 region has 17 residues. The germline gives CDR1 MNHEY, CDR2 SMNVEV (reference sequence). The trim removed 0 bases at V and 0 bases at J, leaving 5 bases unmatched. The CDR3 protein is CASSLSYWDRVNTEAFF. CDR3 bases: TGTGCCAGCAGTTTATCTTACTGGGACAGGGTGAACACTGAAGCTTTCTTT.

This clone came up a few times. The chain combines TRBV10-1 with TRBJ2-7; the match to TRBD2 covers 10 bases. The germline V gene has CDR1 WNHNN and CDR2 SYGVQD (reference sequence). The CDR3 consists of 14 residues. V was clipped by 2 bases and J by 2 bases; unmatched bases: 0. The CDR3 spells CASSETSGAYEQYF. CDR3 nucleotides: TGCGCCAGCAGTGAGACTAGCGGGGCCTACGAGCAGTACTTC.

The CDR3 coding sequence is TGCGCCAGCAGCTTGGCAGGGGCATCGAACACCGGGGAGCTGTTTTTT. Encoded protein: CASSLAGASNTGELFF. This chain uses TRBV5-1 with TRBJ2-2; D may be TRBD1 (6 bases). There are 16 residues in the CDR3. Germline CDR1 reads SGHRS; CDR2 reads YFSETQ. V was trimmed by 0 bases and J by 0 bases, leaving 9 bases between them.

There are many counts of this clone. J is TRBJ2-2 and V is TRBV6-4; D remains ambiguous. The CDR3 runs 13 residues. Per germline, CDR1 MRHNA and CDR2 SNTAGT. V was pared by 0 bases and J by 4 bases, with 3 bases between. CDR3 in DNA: TGTGCCAGCAGTGACTCTAGCACCGGGGAGCTGTTTTTT. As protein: CASSDSSTGELFF.